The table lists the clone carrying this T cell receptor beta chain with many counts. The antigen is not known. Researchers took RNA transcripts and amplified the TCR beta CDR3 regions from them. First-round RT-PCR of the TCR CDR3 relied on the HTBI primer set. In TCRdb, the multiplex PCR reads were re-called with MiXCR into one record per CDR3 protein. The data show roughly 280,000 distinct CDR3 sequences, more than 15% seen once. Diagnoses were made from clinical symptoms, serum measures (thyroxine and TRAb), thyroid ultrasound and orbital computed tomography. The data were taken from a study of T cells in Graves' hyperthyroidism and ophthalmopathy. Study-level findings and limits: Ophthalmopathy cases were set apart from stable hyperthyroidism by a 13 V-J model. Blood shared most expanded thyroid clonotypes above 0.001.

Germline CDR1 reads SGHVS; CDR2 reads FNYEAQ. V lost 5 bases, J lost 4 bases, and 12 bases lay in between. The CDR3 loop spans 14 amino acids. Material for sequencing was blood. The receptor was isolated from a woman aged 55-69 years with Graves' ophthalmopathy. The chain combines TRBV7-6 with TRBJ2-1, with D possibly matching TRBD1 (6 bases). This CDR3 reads CASSPLTGYNEQFF. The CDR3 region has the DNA TGTGCCAGCAGCCCACTCACAGGGTACAATGAGCAGTTCTTC.